This note documents a single T cell receptor (beta chain) sequence. The data belong to a study of blood T cell repertoires in COVID-19. On the study more broadly: Collection of acute and convalescent COVID-19 samples took place in the United States, Italy and Spain.

Across under 25 US areas, participants ranged in age from roughly 18 to 95 years. Researchers sorted participants into cohorts using their self-reported clinical history. The CDR3 totals 11 residues. Trimming took off 5 bases at V and 7 bases at J, with 9 bases between the two ends. TCRdb's table, derived via immunoSEQ multiplex PCR, lists solely in-frame clones and lacks some. The table has around 280,000 clones, roughly 89% seen once; the top ten hold 1.5% to 2%. The TCR was taken from a woman in her late teens or twenties with acute COVID-19. V usage is TRBV5-3 and J usage is TRBJ1-1; D might be TRBD1 (5 bases). TRBV5-3 is reported as an ORF; its role is uncertain. The sequencing input was PBMCs or T cells enriched from blood (not recorded which). DNA for the CDR3: TGTGCCAGAAGAAGTCAGGGTGAAGCTTTCTTT. Residues: CARRSQGEAFF.